This T cell receptor beta chain was sequenced for a study of blood T cell repertoires in COVID-19. The table came from immunoSEQ multiplex PCR; TCRdb's copy has only in-frame clones and leaves some out. This table has under 150,000 clones, around 83% appearing once. Germline V gene lookup returns CDR1 MNHEY and CDR2 SVGAGI. V gave up 6 bases and J gave up 2 bases; unmatched junction bases: 4. The CDR3 is 15 amino acids. The receptor was isolated from a man aged 35-49 years with acute or convalescent COVID-19. The gene calls are TRBV6-5 and TRBJ1-6; 7 nucleotides line up with TRBD1. The sequenced sample consisted of peripheral blood. The CDR3 DNA sequence: TGTGCCAGCAGCAAGACAGGGACCTATAATTCACCCCTCCACTTT. It is translated as CASSKTGTYNSPLHF.